Reported below is one T cell receptor (beta chain). The antigen remains unidentified. The data were obtained in a study of OX40 agonist ivuxolimab in advanced cancers. Study-wide results and limits: On average, CD8+ T cells showed a greater number of expanded clones than CD4+.

The germline V gene encodes CDR1 SGHAT and CDR2 FQNNGV. The CDR3 is 14 residues long. V lost 5 bases and J lost 2; bases outside the gene matches: 4. The study sampled blood at baseline, cycle 4 day 1, and cycle 7 day 1. Repertoires were generated with immunoSEQ multiplex PCR, while TCRdb's copy carries only in-frame clones and drops some. The sample lists around 66,000 clones, about nine tenths seen once, with 2% in the top ten. The genes are TRBV11-2 and TRBJ2-3; TRBD1 agrees at 7 bases. The sequences come from CD4+ or CD8+ T cells sorted from blood, collected in a trial of the OX40 agonist ivuxolimab. The sequence came from an adult with an advanced solid tumor such as melanoma, head and neck, liver or kidney cancer. The CDR3 loop is CASSRDRSTDTQYF. CDR3 sequence (DNA): TGTGCCAGCAGCCGGGACAGATCCACAGATACGCAGTATTTT.